This T cell receptor (beta chain) was found in a study of cytomegalovirus exposure and HLA in healthy donors. Study background: Early released data had tens of millions of unique TCRs, all coming from HLA-typed donors. Study results and limitations: Researchers had no immune exposure information except CMV serostatus available. The classifier, whose performance was assessed in both the original and validation cohorts, reportedly diagnosed cytomegalovirus status with high specificity and sensitivity.

With respect to this clone: The antigen is not known. The junction departs from the called germline gene at one end, perhaps through a read error.

PCR involved 60 Vbeta and 13 Jbeta primers. TCRdb's copy holds only in-frame clones and misses some; the assay was immunoSEQ multiplex PCR. The table has around 120,000 clones, over 70% seen once. The sequencing input was PBMCs. This receptor was identified in a female donor in good health and CMV-seropositive.

CDR3 sequence reads: CASSLGDRVTGELFF. CDR3 in DNA: TGTGCTAGCAGCTTAGGGGACAGGGTAACCGGGGAGCTGTTTTTT. V is TRBV7-7 and J is TRBJ2-2; 9 bases match TRBD1. The CDR3 is made up of 15 amino acids. Per germline, CDR1 SSHAT and CDR2 FNYEAQ (reference sequence).